This TCR beta chain was obtained from a study of CD4 T cells in relation to SARS-CoV-2 and coronaviruses. The study's findings and limits: Memory recall responses, not primary responses primed in culture, are what the assay detects.

A remark on this clone: No antigen is known for it.

Trimming left V 4 bases short and J 3 bases short, with 14 bases between. Germline V gives CDR1 SGHRS, CDR2 YFSETQ. The CDR3 loop spans 14 amino acids. Sequencing was performed with immunoSEQ multiplex PCR; in TCRdb, only in-frame clones are kept and a portion is missing. The sample holds 35,000 to 50,000 clones, 82% seen once. The sequence was obtained from an adult with COVID-19. The J gene is TRBJ2-7, the V gene TRBV5-1, with D hard to call. Sequenced material: naive CD4+ T cells from PBMCs, cultured in vitro. Indicated subset: naive CD4+ T cells isolated by negative enrichment. The CDR3 sequence: CASSKDETGYEQYF. CDR3 DNA sequence: TGCGCCAGCAGCAAAGACGAGACCGGCTACGAGCAGTACTTC. Full variable domain (missing parts from reference TRBV5-1 and TRBJ2-7): KAGVTQTPRYLIKTRGQQVTLSCSPISGHRSVSWYQQTPGQGLQFLFEYFSETQRNKGNFPGRFSGRQFSNSRSEMNVSTLELGDSALYLCASSKDETGYEQYFGPGTRLTVT.